These T cell receptor beta chains were read from a single sample in a study of T cells in tumors after PD-1 blockade. Here immunoSEQ multiplex PCR was the method, and the copy in TCRdb shows in-frame clones only, minus some. The sample has fewer than 50,000 clones; approximately 84% are singletons. The sample here was PBMCs, taken before anti-PD-1 treatment. The receptors derive from a human donor with basal cell carcinoma. Each CDR3 is given with its conserved first and last residue. The D gene is left open where the match is weak. Clone size is shown for a subset of rows, as once, few, many or a class of expanded clone.

DNA,CDR3,D,J,V,size
TGTGCCAGCTCTACCGGGCAGCGGATGAACACTGAAGCTTTCTTT,CASSTGQRMNTEAFF,NA,TRBJ1-1,TRBV18,NA
TGTGCCAGCAGCTTCCGACAGGGGAACACTGAAGCTTTCTTT,CASSFRQGNTEAFF,TRBD1,TRBJ1-1,TRBV7-8,NA
TGTGCCAGCAGCCCCGAACTAGCGGGGGGGGGAGAGACCCAGTACTTC,CASSPELAGGGETQYF,TRBD2,TRBJ2-5,TRBV4-2,NA
TGCGCCAGCCGCGGGGACAATGAGCAGTTCTTC,CASRGDNEQFF,NA,TRBJ2-1,TRBV10-2,NA
TGTGCCAGCAGCTTCGGTCGGGGGAAAGAGACCCAGTACTTC,CASSFGRGKETQYF,NA,TRBJ2-5,TRBV13,NA
TGCGCCAGCAGTACTAGCGGGGCCTACAATGAGCAGTTCTTC,CASSTSGAYNEQFF,TRBD2,TRBJ2-1,TRBV10-2,few
TGTGCCAGCAGCTTAGACAGCAATCAGCCCCAGCATTTT,CASSLDSNQPQHF,NA,TRBJ1-5,TRBV7-8,few
TGTGCCAGCAGCGAGGGGGGACCGGGACAAATCAATCAGCCCCAGCATTTT,CASSEGGPGQINQPQHF,NA,TRBJ1-5,TRBV5-6,NA
TGTGCCAGCAGCCAAAGTGTGGTCCAGACTCCTCCCGACGGCTACACCTTC,CASSQSVVQTPPDGYTF,NA,TRBJ1-2,TRBV4-2,NA
TGTGCCTGGAAAACTAATGGAAACACCATATATTTT,CAWKTNGNTIYF,NA,TRBJ1-3,TRBV30,NA
TGTGCCAGCAGCGGGACTAGCGGGGGGCTCTTCACAGATACGCAGTATTTT,CASSGTSGGLFTDTQYF,TRBD2,TRBJ2-3,TRBV7-8,NA
TGTGCCAGCAGCCCTGATTCGGGGACAGATACGCAGTATTTT,CASSPDSGTDTQYF,NA,TRBJ2-3,TRBV5-4,NA
TGCGCCAGCAGCTTGGGACAGTATGGCACAGATACGCAGTATTTT,CASSLGQYGTDTQYF,NA,TRBJ2-3,TRBV5-1,once
TGTGCCAGCAGTCATACCGGGACAGGGTGGGAAAAACTGTTTTTT,CASSHTGTGWEKLFF,TRBD1,TRBJ1-4,TRBV6-6,NA
TGTGCCAGCAGTCGACTAATGGGGGGGTACGAGCAGTACTTC,CASSRLMGGYEQYF,TRBD2,TRBJ2-7,TRBV6-2/TRBV6-3,NA
TGCGCCAGCAGCTTGGGGGTGGGGCTCTCCTACGAGCAGTACTTC,CASSLGVGLSYEQYF,NA,TRBJ2-7,TRBV5-1,NA
TGTGCCAGCGGGAGGAGCACTGAAGCTTTCTTT,CASGRSTEAFF,NA,TRBJ1-1,TRBV6-5,NA
TGCGCCAGCAGCTTCCAGGGGGGGAGCGGGAATGAGCAGTTCTTC,CASSFQGGSGNEQFF,NA,TRBJ2-1,TRBV5-1,NA
TGCGCCAGCAGCCCCGGGTTTAAGAACACTGAAGCTTTCTTT,CASSPGFKNTEAFF,NA,TRBJ1-1,TRBV5-1,NA
TGTGCCAGCAGCTTGAGCGGGGGGCGGCTCGGGGAGCTGTTTTTT,CASSLSGGRLGELFF,TRBD2,TRBJ2-2,TRBV5-4,NA
TGTGCCAGCAGCCCCGGACAGAGAAACACCATATATTTT,CASSPGQRNTIYF,NA,TRBJ1-3,TRBV9,NA
TGTGCCAGTAGTATCCATTTGGAGGCCGGGGGCCAGTACTTC,CASSIHLEAGGQYF,NA,TRBJ2-5,TRBV19,NA
TGTGCCAGCAGCTTAAAACCGGGGGGCAAAGGCACAGATACGCAGTATTTT,CASSLKPGGKGTDTQYF,NA,TRBJ2-3,TRBV7-2,once
TGTGCCAGCAGCGGGGGGTCCGGGGAGCTGTTTTTT,CASSGGSGELFF,NA,TRBJ2-2,TRBV11-3,once
TGTGCCCACCTCCGGGGGAGGGCTGAAGCTTTCTTT,CAHLRGRAEAFF,NA,TRBJ1-1,TRBV2,NA
TGTGCCAGCAGTTACTCGATTCACAGGGATAATTCACCCCTCCACTTT,CASSYSIHRDNSPLHF,NA,TRBJ1-6,TRBV6-5,NA
TGTGCCAGTAACCCGACGGTCAACAATCAGCCCCAGCATTTT,CASNPTVNNQPQHF,NA,TRBJ1-5,TRBV19,NA
TGTGCCAGCAGTAGGGAGATTTACACCGGGGAGCTGTTTTTT,CASSREIYTGELFF,NA,TRBJ2-2,TRBV6-4,NA
TGCGCCAGCAGCCAAGTGCTAATGGGCTGGGCTGGAAACACCATATATTTT,CASSQVLMGWAGNTIYF,NA,TRBJ1-3,TRBV4-1,NA